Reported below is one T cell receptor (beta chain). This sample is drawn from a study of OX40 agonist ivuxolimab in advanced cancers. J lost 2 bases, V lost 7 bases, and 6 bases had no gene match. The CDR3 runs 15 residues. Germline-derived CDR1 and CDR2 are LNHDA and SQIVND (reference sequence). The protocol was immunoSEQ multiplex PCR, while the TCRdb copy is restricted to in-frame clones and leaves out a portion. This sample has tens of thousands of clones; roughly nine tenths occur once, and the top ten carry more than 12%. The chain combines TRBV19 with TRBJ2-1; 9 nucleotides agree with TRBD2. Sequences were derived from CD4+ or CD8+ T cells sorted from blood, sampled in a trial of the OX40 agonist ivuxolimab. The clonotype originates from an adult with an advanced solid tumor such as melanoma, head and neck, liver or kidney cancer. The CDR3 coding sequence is TGTGCCAGTACGGGCGGGAGGGCCCCCTACAATGAGCAGTTCTTC. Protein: CASTGGRAPYNEQFF.